This TCR beta chain was sequenced in a study of cytomegalovirus exposure and HLA in healthy donors. Study-wide context: As an earlier analysis found, about 190 million T cells yielded about 120 million unique TCR beta sequences. Broader study findings: In an earlier analysis, most TCR beta V segments were productive about 87% or about 30% of the time. The authors listed 180 or so TCR beta chains as cytomegalovirus-associated.

Healthy bone marrow donors supplied every sample. The PCR ran on 60 Vbeta and 13 Jbeta primers. The repertoire was sequenced with immunoSEQ multiplex PCR; TCRdb's copy has only in-frame clones and lacks some. Of roughly 220,000 clones in the sample, around 75% are singletons; the top ten hold less than 2%. Germline-derived CDR1 and CDR2 are SGHRS and YFSETQ. After removal of 3 bases from V and 6 bases from J, the junction contained 5 bases not matched to a gene. CDR3 length: 14 amino acids. This clone was counted a few times. Its matching antigen is unknown. V usage is TRBV5-1 and J usage is TRBJ2-3, with 9 positions matching TRBD2. Sequencing used PBMCs. This TCR was sampled from a woman under 40 in good health and CMV-seronegative. Here the CDR3 reads CASSWGTSMDTQYF. The CDR3, as DNA: TGCGCCAGCAGCTGGGGGACTAGCATGGATACGCAGTATTTT.